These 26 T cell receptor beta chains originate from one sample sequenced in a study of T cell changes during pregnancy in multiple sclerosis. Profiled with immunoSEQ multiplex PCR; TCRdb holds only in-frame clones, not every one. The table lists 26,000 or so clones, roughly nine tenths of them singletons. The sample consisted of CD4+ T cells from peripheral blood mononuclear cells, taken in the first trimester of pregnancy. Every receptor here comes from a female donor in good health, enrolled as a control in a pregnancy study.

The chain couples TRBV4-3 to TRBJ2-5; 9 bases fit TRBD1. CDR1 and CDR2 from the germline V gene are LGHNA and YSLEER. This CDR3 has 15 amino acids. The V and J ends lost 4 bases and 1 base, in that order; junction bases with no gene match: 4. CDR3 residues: CASSPLGQGQETQYF. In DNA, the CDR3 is TGCGCCAGCAGCCCCTTGGGACAGGGCCAAGAGACCCAGTACTTC.

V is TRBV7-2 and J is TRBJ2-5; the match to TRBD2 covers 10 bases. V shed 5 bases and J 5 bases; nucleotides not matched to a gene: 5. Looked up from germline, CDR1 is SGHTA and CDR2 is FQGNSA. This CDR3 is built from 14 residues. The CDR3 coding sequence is TGTGCCAGCAGCCCGGGACTAGCGACGGAGACCCAGTACTTC. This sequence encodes CASSPGLATETQYF. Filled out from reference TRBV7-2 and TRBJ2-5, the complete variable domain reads GAGVSQSPSNKVTEKGKDVELRCDPISGHTALYWYRQSLGQGLEFLIYFQGNSAPDKSGLPSDRFSAERTGGSVSTLTIQRTQQEDSAVYLCASSPGLATETQYFGPGTRLLVL.

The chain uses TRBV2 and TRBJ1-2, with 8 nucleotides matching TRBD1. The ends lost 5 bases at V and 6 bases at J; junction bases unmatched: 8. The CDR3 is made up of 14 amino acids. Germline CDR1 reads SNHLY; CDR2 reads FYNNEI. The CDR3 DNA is TGTGCCAGCAGTAGGACAGGGTTTATCCATGGCTACACCTTC. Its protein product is CASSRTGFIHGYTF.

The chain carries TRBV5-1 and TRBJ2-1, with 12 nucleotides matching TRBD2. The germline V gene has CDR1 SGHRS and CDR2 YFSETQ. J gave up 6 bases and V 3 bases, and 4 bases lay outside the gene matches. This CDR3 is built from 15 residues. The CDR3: CASSSLAGGSNEQFF. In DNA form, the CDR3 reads TGCGCCAGCAGCTCCCTAGCGGGGGGGAGCAATGAGCAGTTCTTC.

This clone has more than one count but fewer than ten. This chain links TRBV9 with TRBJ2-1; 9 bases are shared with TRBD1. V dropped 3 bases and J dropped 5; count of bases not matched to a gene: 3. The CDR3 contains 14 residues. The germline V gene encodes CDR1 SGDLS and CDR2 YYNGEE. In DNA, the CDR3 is TGTGCCAGCAGCGAGACAGGGGGAGACAATGAGCAGTTCTTC. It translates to CASSETGGDNEQFF.

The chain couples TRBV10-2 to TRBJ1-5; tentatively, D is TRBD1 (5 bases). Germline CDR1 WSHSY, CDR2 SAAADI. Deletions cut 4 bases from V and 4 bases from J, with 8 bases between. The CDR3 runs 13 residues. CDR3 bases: TGCGCCAGCAGTGGCGGGGGGAATCAGCCCCAGCATTTT. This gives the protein CASSGGGNQPQHF.

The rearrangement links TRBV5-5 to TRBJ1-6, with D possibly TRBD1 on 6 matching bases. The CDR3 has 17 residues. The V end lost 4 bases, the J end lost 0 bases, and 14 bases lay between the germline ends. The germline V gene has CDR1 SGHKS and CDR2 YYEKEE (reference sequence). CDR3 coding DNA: TGTGCCAGCAGCCCGGGGACACAGAGCTCCTATAATTCACCCCTCCACTTT. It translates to CASSPGTQSSYNSPLHF.

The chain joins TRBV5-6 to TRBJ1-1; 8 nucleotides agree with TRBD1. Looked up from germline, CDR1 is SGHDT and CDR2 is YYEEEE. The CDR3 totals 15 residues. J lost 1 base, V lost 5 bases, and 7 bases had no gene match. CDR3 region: CASRLETGGNTEAFF. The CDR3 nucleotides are TGTGCCAGCAGGTTAGAAACAGGGGGGAACACTGAAGCTTTCTTT.

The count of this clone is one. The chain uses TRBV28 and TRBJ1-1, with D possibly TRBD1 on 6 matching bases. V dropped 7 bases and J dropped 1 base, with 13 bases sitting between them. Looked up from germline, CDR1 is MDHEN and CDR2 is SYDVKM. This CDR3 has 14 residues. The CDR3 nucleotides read TGTGCCAGCAACAAGGGGGTCTCGAACACTGAAGCTTTCTTT. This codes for CASNKGVSNTEAFF.

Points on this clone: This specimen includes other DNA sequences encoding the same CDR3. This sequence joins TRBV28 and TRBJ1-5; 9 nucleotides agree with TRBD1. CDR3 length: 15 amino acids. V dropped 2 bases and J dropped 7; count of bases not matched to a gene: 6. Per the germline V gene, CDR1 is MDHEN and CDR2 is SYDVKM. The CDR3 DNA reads TGTGCCAGCAGTTTAACTGGGGACAGGGTACAGCCCCAGCATTTT. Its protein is CASSLTGDRVQPQHF.

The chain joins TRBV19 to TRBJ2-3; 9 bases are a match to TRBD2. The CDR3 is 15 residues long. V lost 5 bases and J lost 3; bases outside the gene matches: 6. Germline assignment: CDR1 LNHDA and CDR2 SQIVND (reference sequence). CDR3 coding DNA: TGTGCCAGTAGTCTGGGGACTAGCATTACAGATACGCAGTATTTT. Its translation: CASSLGTSITDTQYF.

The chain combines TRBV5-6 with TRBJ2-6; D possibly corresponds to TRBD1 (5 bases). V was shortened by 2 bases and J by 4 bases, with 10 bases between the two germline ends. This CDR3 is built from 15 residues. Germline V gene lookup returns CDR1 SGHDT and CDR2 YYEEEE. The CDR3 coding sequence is TGTGCCAGCAGCTTTATAGGGGCCGGGGCCAACGTCCTGACTTTC. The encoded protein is CASSFIGAGANVLTF.

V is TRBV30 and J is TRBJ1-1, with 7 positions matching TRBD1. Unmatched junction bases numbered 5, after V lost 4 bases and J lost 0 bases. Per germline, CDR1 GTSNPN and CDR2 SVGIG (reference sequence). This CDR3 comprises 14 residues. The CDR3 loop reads CAWTLQGLNTEAFF. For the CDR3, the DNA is TGTGCCTGGACCCTACAGGGGTTGAACACTGAAGCTTTCTTT.

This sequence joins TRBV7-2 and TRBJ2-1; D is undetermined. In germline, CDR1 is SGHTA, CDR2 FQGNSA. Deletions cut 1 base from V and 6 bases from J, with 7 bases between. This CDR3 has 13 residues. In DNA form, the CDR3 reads TGTGCCAGCAGCTTAGGTCAGATCAATGAGCAGTTCTTC. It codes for CASSLGQINEQFF.

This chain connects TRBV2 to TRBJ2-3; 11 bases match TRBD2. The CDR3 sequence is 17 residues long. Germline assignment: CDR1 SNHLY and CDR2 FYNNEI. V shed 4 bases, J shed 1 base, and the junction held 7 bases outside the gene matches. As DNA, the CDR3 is TGTGCCAGCAGTGTGGGCCTAGCGGGAGGAGGCACAGATACGCAGTATTTT. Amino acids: CASSVGLAGGGTDTQYF.

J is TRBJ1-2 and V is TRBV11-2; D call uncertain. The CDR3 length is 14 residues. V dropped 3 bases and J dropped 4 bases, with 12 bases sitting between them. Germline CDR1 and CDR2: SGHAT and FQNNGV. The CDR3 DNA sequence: TGTGCCAGCAGCTTGGGAGATGGGGTCTATGGCTACACCTTC. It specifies CASSLGDGVYGYTF. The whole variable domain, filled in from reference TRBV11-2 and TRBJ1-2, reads EAGVAQSPRYKIIEKRQSVAFWCNPISGHATLYWYQQILGQGPKLLIQFQNNGVVDDSQLPKDRFSAERLKGVDSTLKIQPAKLEDSAVYLCASSLGDGVYGYTFGSGTRLTVV.

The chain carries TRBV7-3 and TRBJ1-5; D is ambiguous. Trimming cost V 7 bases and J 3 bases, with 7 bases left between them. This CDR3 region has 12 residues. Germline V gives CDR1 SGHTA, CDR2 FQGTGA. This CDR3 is CASKLYNQPQHF. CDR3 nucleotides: TGTGCCAGCAAATTGTACAATCAGCCCCAGCATTTT.

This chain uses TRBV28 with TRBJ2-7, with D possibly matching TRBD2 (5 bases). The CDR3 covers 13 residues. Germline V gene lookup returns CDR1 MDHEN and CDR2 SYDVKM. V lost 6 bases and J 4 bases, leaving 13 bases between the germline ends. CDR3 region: CASRAEGGYEQYF. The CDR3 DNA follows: TGTGCCAGCAGAGCCGAAGGCGGGTACGAGCAGTACTTC.

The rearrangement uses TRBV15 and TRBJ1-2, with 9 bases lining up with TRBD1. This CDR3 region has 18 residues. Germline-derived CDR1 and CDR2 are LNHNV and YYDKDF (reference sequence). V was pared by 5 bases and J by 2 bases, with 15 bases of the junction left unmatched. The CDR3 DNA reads TGTGCCACCAGCTCGCAACAGGGGGCGCGTTTTGGAAACTATGGCTACACCTTC. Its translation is CATSSQQGARFGNYGYTF.

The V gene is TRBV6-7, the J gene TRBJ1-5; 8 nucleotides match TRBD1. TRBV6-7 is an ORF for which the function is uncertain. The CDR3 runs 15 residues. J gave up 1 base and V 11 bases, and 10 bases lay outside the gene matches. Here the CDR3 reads CAGPGQGGSNQPQHF. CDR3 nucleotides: TGTGCCGGACCCGGACAGGGAGGAAGCAATCAGCCCCAGCATTTT.

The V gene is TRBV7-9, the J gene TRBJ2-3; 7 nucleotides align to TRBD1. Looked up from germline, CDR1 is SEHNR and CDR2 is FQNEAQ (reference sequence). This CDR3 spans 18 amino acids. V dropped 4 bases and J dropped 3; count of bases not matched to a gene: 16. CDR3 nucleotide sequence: TGTGCCAGCAGCTCCCCCCGACAGGGTGTTTTGAGTACAGATACGCAGTATTTT. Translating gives CASSSPRQGVLSTDTQYF.

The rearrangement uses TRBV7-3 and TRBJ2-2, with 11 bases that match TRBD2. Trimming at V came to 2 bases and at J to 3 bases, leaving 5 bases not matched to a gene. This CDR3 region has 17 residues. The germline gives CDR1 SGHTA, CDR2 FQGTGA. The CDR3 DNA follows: TGTGCCAGCAGCTTAGGGCTAGCGGGAGGCTACACCGGGGAGCTGTTTTTT. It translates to CASSLGLAGGYTGELFF.

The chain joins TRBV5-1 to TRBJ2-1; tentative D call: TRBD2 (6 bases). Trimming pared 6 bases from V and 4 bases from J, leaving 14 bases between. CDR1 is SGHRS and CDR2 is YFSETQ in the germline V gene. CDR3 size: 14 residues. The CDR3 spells CASTGGASYNEQFF. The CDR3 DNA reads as TGCGCCAGCACTGGCGGGGCTTCTTACAATGAGCAGTTCTTC.

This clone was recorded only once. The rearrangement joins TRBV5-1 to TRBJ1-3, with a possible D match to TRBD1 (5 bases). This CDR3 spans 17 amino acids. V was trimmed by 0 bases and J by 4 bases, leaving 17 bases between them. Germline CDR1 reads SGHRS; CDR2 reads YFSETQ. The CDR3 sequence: CASSLAGFFSSGNTIYF. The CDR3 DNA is TGCGCCAGCAGCTTGGCAGGGTTCTTCTCTTCGGGAAACACCATATATTTT.

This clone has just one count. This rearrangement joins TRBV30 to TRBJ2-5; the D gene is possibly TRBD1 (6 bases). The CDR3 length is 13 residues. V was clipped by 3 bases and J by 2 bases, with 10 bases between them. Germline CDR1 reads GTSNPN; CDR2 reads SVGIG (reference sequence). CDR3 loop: CAWRTGVQETQYF. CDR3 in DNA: TGTGCCTGGAGGACAGGAGTTCAAGAGACCCAGTACTTC.

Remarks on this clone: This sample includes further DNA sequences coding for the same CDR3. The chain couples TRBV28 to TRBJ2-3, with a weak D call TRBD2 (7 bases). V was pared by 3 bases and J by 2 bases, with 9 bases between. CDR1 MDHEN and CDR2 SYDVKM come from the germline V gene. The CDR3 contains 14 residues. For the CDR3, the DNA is TGTGCCAGCAGTTTCGGGGGGCCCACAGATACGCAGTATTTT. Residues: CASSFGGPTDTQYF.